Presented here are 7 T cell receptor beta chains from one specimen sequenced in a study of identical twins. TCRdb called the 5' RACE reads again in MiXCR, with one record for every CDR3 protein. There are about 890,000 distinct CDR3 sequences in the sample; over 9% occur only once, and about 1.6% lies in the top ten. The data were also submitted as part of a second study, on yellow fever vaccine responses in identical twins.

The sequencing sample was made of PBMCs. These receptors originate from a woman aged 18-29 years in good health.

This chain joins TRBV7-9 and TRBJ2-5; D might be TRBD1 (5 bases). Trimming took 5 bases from V and 0 from J, leaving 16 bases between them. Germline CDR1 reads SEHNR; CDR2 reads FQNEAQ (reference sequence). The CDR3 has 16 amino acids. CDR3 in DNA: TGTGCCAGCAGCCTAGGTCCTGGGGCCTACCAAGAGACCCAGTACTTC. This translates into CASSLGPGAYQETQYF.

This clonotype was found a few times. The rearrangement uses TRBV7-9 and TRBJ2-3; 8 nucleotides line up with TRBD1. V lost 5 bases and J lost 5; bases outside the gene matches: 9. The CDR3 length is 15 residues. Germline V lookup: CDR1 SEHNR, CDR2 FQNEAQ (reference sequence). CDR3 sequence reads: CASSPPDRGIDTQYF. DNA of the CDR3: TGTGCCAGCAGCCCGCCCGACAGGGGCATAGATACGCAGTATTTT.

The rearrangement links TRBV6-1 to TRBJ2-5, with D possibly being TRBD1 or TRBD2 (5 bases each). The CDR3 loop spans 14 amino acids. Trimming cost V 6 bases and J 0 bases, with 11 bases left between them. The germline CDR1 and CDR2 sequences are MNHNS and SASEGT. The CDR3 nucleotides are TGTGCCAGCAGACAACCGGGACACCAAGAGACCCAGTACTTC. This sequence encodes CASRQPGHQETQYF.

This clonotype was counted at least ten times. This CDR3 reads CASSPNPTGRNTEAFF. CDR3 DNA sequence: TGCGCCAGCAGCCCAAATCCTACAGGGCGGAACACTGAAGCTTTCTTT. This chain links TRBV5-1 with TRBJ1-1; maybe TRBD1 (6 bases). The germline V gene has CDR1 SGHRS and CDR2 YFSETQ. This CDR3 has 16 residues. Trimming pared 4 bases from V and 1 base from J, leaving 17 bases between.

There are a few counts of this clonotype. The V call is TRBV6-2 or TRBV6-3, the J call TRBJ2-2, with 9 nucleotides matching TRBD2. CDR1 and CDR2 from the germline V gene are MNHEY and SVGEGT. The CDR3 sequence is 15 residues long. J gave up 5 bases and V 7 bases, and 8 bases lay outside the gene matches. This CDR3 reads CASTLAGLGTGELFF. In DNA, the CDR3 is TGTGCCAGCACACTAGCGGGCCTGGGAACCGGGGAGCTGTTTTTT.

This clonotype was detected a few times. This chain links TRBV12-3 or TRBV12-4 with TRBJ2-3; 13 nucleotides align to TRBD2. V lost 5 bases and J lost 8; bases outside the gene matches: 7. The CDR3 contains 15 residues. The CDR3: CASSPGLAGQGTQYF. CDR3 nucleotides: TGTGCCAGCAGTCCGGGACTAGCGGGGCAGGGTACGCAGTATTTT.

The sample holds a few counts of this clonotype. V usage is TRBV4-2 and J usage is TRBJ2-1; D is undetermined. Germline assignment: CDR1 LGHNA and CDR2 YNFKEQ. CDR3 size: 13 residues. Trimming took 2 bases from V and 4 from J, leaving 6 bases between them. The CDR3 loop reads CASSQLAYNEQFF. Written as DNA, the CDR3 is TGTGCCAGCAGCCAACTCGCGTACAATGAGCAGTTCTTC.